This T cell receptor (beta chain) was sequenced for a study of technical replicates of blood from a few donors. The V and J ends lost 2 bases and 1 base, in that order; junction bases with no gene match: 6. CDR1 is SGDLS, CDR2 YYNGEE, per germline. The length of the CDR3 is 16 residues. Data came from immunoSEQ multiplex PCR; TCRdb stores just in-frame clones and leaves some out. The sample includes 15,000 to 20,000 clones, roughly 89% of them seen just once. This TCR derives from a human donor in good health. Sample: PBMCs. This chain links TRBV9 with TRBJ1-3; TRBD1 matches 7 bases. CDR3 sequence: CASSVQGVFSGNTIYF. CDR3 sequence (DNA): TGTGCCAGCAGCGTGCAGGGGGTGTTTTCTGGAAACACCATATATTTT. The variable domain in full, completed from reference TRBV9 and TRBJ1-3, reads DSGVTQTPKHLITATGQRVTLRCSPRSGDLSVYWYQQSLDQGLQFLIQYYNGEERAKGNILERFSAQQFPDLHSELNLSSLELGDSALYFCASSVQGVFSGNTIYFGEGSWLTVV.